These T cell receptor beta chains were read from a single sample in a study of T cell changes during pregnancy in multiple sclerosis. Assay: immunoSEQ multiplex PCR; the TCRdb copy retains only in-frame clones and omits some. The sample lists 70,000 to 80,000 clones; approximately 94% were seen once. This specimen was peripheral blood, taken in the third trimester of pregnancy. The receptor set was obtained from a female donor with multiple sclerosis, enrolled in a pregnancy study. Each CDR3 is given with its conserved first and last residue. Part of the rows lack a size; the others show once, few, many or a class for expanded clones.

TRBV7-3	-	16	CASSPSGGVGTETQYF
TRBV5-4	once	16	CASSRGLAGGPNEQFF
TRBV7-2	-	15	CASSSLSGQNTEAFF
TRBV2	-	15	CASSFGGQGSDEQYF
TRBV6-1	-	14	CASSAGRNTGELFF
TRBV7-3	-	13	CASSLNRAGEAFF
TRBV5-6	-	13	CASSLLRATEAFF
TRBV4-2	-	15	CASSQAADNLYEQYF
TRBV9	-	18	CASSVVGTSGGRGETQYF
TRBV21-1	once	16	CASSKEGQGNSSPLHF
TRBV23-1	-	17	CATYIQGTRKRVGELFF
TRBV29-1	-	16	CSGGGVGGPTGNEQFF
TRBV9	once	15	CASSVAPGSNYGYTF
TRBV6-5	-	16	CASSYSTSSRTDTQYF
TRBV19	-	13	CASSIVVQETQYF
TRBV15	-	13	CATSGEGREKLFF
TRBV30	-	14	CAWSKQGGLIGYTF
TRBV6-5	-	14	CASIPPRAPHEQFF
TRBV14	-	13	CASSQVIGVEAFF
TRBV7-9	-	13	CASYRGPAYGYTF
TRBV5-1	-	16	CASRSPGLRNTDTQYF
TRBV30	-	11	CAWTGADTQYF
TRBV7-3	-	15	CASSYTGGGFYGYTF
TRBV29-1	-	12	CSVGFSSYEQYF
TRBV18	-	13	CASTGTSQETQYF
TRBV30	-	12	CAWNSPNYGYTF
TRBV27	-	12	CASRQGSYEQYF
TRBV27	-	16	CASSSLLAAPVGEQFF
TRBV5-1	-	15	CASSLAGNPTDTQYF
TRBV7-9	-	14	CASSFLRGSGEQYF
TRBV5-4	-	14	CASSLGGGLDTQYF
TRBV11-2	-	14	CASSFGRGDDEQYF
TRBV4-3	-	18	CASSQDLGRGISNYGYTF
TRBV7-2	-	15	CASSQQGASTDTQYF
TRBV7-3	-	18	CASSLRPDRGVGSTEAFF
TRBV12-5	-	16	CASGLVQVDSGNTIYF
TRBV15	-	16	CATSRDRGGSNTEAFF
TRBV5-8	-	15	CASSLGGRGGQPQHF
TRBV7-9	-	16	CASSPSTGEASYEQYF
TRBV6-1	-	12	CASSEARQGYTF
TRBV6-5	-	15	CASSFSRQGNSPLHF